The 14 T cell receptor beta chains listed next were all sequenced from one sample in a study of cytomegalovirus exposure and HLA in healthy donors (dated by TCRdb to between 2016 and 2019). Library creation used the immunoSEQ multiplex PCR assay. For the multiplex PCR, a mixture combining 60 forward primers for TCR Vbeta segments and 13 reverse primers for TCR Jbeta segments was used. In its TCRdb copy, this immuneACCESS table keeps in-frame sequences only and misses some clones. Where compared with another copy, unresolved V genes explain less than half of these, and the others have no known cause. The sample records approximately 150,000 clones, roughly 66% of which are singletons. The top ten hold approximately 1.8% of the sample. Sequencing was done on a sample of PBMCs. The source is a woman under 30 in good health and CMV-seronegative.

The chain is built from TRBV6-4 and TRBJ2-3; 9 nucleotides match TRBD2. V lost 3 bases, J lost 1 base, and 5 bases stayed unmatched. The CDR3 contains 16 residues. Germline CDR1 reads MRHNA; CDR2 reads SNTAGT. The CDR3: CASSEGSSGGTDTQYF. In nucleotides, the CDR3 is TGTGCCAGCAGTGAAGGCTCTAGCGGGGGCACAGATACGCAGTATTTT.

The V call is TRBV10-3, the J call TRBJ1-5; D might be TRBD1 (6 bases). Trimming left V 0 bases short and J 7 bases short, with 13 bases between. Germline CDR1 is ENHRY and CDR2 is SYGVKD. The CDR3 length is 15 residues. This CDR3 is CAISESGQRGQPQHF. The DNA of the CDR3 is TGTGCCATCAGTGAGTCCGGACAGCGCGGCCAGCCCCAGCATTTT.

The rearrangement joins TRBV6-5 to TRBJ2-4, with TRBD1 matching 9 bases. V lost 4 bases and J lost 0; bases outside the gene matches: 4. Germline CDR1 reads MNHEY; CDR2 reads SVGAGI. There are 16 residues in the CDR3. CDR3 protein: CASSWDRAIAKNIQYF. The CDR3 DNA sequence: TGTGCCAGCAGTTGGGACAGGGCAATAGCCAAAAACATTCAGTACTTC.

V and J are TRBV2 and TRBJ2-5, with a tentative D call TRBD1 (6 bases). The DNA end favors TRBJ2-7, so the J call may be wrong. CDR3 length: 15 amino acids. Germline lookup yields CDR1 SNHLY and CDR2 FYNNEI. The CDR3 region is CASSDIGGSSYEQYF. In DNA, the CDR3 is TGTGCCAGCAGTGATATAGGGGGTAGCTCCTACGAGCAGTACTTC.

This sequence joins TRBV19 and TRBJ2-5; perhaps TRBD2 as D (5 bases). Germline lookup yields CDR1 LNHDA and CDR2 SQIVND (reference sequence). Trimming took 2 bases from V and 1 from J, leaving 14 bases between them. This CDR3 spans 16 amino acids. CDR3 residues: CASSILVATTQETQYF. CDR3 DNA sequence: TGTGCCAGTAGTATATTAGTGGCGACTACCCAAGAGACCCAGTACTTC.

The V and J genes are TRBV15 and TRBJ2-1, with 11 bases identical to TRBD2. V lost 6 bases to trimming and J lost 8 bases; unmatched junction nucleotides: 6. Germline lookup yields CDR1 LNHNV and CDR2 YYDKDF (reference sequence). The CDR3 sequence is 14 residues long. CDR3 in amino acids: CATRVAGGKDEQFF. Here the CDR3 DNA reads TGTGCCACCAGAGTAGCGGGAGGGAAAGATGAGCAGTTCTTC.

The CDR3 loop is CASSYREPNSGNTIYF. In nucleotides, the CDR3 is TGTGCCAGCAGTTACCGGGAGCCTAACTCTGGAAACACCATATATTTT. V gene TRBV6-5 combines with J gene TRBJ1-3; D ambiguous. CDR1 is MNHEY, CDR2 SVGAGI, per germline. CDR3 length equals 16 residues. Trimming stripped 2 bases from V and 0 bases from J, with 11 bases between.

This chain's CDR3 is CATSARTGGSYGYTF. For the CDR3, the DNA is TGTGCCACCAGCGCCCGGACAGGAGGGTCCTATGGCTACACCTTC. The chain recombines TRBV15 with TRBJ1-2; 7 bases agree with TRBD1. The CDR3 loop spans 15 amino acids. V gave up 5 bases and J gave up 4 bases; unmatched junction bases: 10. The germline V gene has CDR1 LNHNV and CDR2 YYDKDF (reference sequence). Together with reference TRBV15 and TRBJ1-2, the CDR3 gives the full variable domain: DAMVIQNPRYQVTQFGKPVTLSCSQTLNHNVMYWYQQKSSQAPKLLFHYYDKDFNNEADTPDNFQSRRPNTSFCFLDIRSPGLGDTAMYLCATSARTGGSYGYTFGSGTRLTVV.

This clone was picked up one time. The chain joins TRBV9 to TRBJ2-3; the match to TRBD2 covers 11 bases. Germline CDR1 and CDR2: SGDLS and YYNGEE. V lost 0 bases to trimming and J lost 3 bases; unmatched junction nucleotides: 3. The CDR3 is made up of 16 amino acids. For the CDR3, the DNA is TGTGCCAGCAGCGTAGCTACTAGCGGGAGAACAGATACGCAGTATTTT. Translated: CASSVATSGRTDTQYF.

The chain has TRBV18 and TRBJ2-7; 7 bases map to TRBD1. Trimming at V came to 2 bases and at J to 2 bases, leaving 6 bases not matched to a gene. The V gene's germline CDR1 is KGHSH and CDR2 LQKENI. This CDR3 has 15 residues. The CDR3: CASSPTRDRTYEQYF. CDR3 DNA sequence: TGTGCCAGCTCACCAACTCGGGACAGAACCTACGAGCAGTACTTC.

This rearrangement joins TRBV19 to TRBJ1-2, with no clear D. CDR3 length: 12 amino acids. CDR1 LNHDA and CDR2 SQIVND come from the germline V gene (reference sequence). The V end lost 7 bases, the J end lost 0 bases, and 6 bases lay between the germline ends. The CDR3 protein is CASIGTNYGYTF. The CDR3 DNA is TGTGCCAGTATCGGGACTAACTATGGCTACACCTTC.

Here the CDR3 DNA reads TGTGCCAGCAGCCCCCCTCCTGTCCAGGGGCCGAACACCGGGGAGCTGTTTTTT. Translating gives CASSPPPVQGPNTGELFF. V and J are TRBV12-1 and TRBJ2-2; the table calls TRBD1, which could not be checked here. TRBV12-1 is a listed pseudogene. This CDR3 comprises 18 residues.

The chain uses TRBV6-6 and TRBJ1-1, with a possible D match to TRBD1 (6 bases). This CDR3 has 14 amino acids. CDR1 and CDR2 from the germline V gene are MNHNY and SVGAGI (reference sequence). V gave up 7 bases and J gave up 5 bases, with 17 bases separating them. Written as DNA, the CDR3 is TGTGCCAGCACCCAATTACAGGGCCGGACTGAAGCTTTCTTT. It encodes CASTQLQGRTEAFF.

The gene calls are TRBV11-2 and TRBJ2-7; TRBD2 might be the D (5 bases). V lost 5 bases, J lost 7 bases, and 12 bases lay in between. The CDR3 loop spans 12 amino acids. The germline V gene encodes CDR1 SGHAT and CDR2 FQNNGV. The CDR3: CASSPSTGEQYV. The CDR3 nucleotides are TGTGCCAGCAGCCCAAGCACGGGGGAGCAGTACGTC.